A single sample is the source of the 32 T cell receptor beta chains below, sequenced in a study of blood T cell repertoires in COVID-19 (TCRdb year 2020). Library method: the immunoSEQ multiplex PCR assay. Drawn from immuneACCESS, this table holds only the in-frame rearrangements with V and J called that TCRdb kept. Clones are partly lost; checked studies trace under half to an unresolved V gene and leave the rest unexplained. The table for this sample lists approximately 220,000 clones; roughly 80% of them were counted only once. Of the sample, 7.9% falls within the top ten clones. Specimen: peripheral blood. These receptors were collected from a woman over 75 with acute or convalescent COVID-19.

Worth noting for this clone: The sample has other DNA sequences that encode this CDR3 too. The chain joins TRBV3-1 (or the pseudogene TRBV3-2) to TRBJ2-7, with 10 bases identical to TRBD2. In germline, CDR1 is LGHDT, CDR2 YNNKEL (reference sequence). The J segment lost 2 bases and the V segment lost 4 bases, leaving 5 bases of the junction unmatched. The CDR3 length is 15 residues. The CDR3 region is CASSPLAGATYEQYF. In DNA, the CDR3 is TGTGCCAGCAGCCCTCTAGCGGGGGCCACCTACGAGCAGTACTTC.

This clone was found a few times. V and J are TRBV4-2 and TRBJ1-2; D remains ambiguous. Trimming took off 4 bases at V and 8 bases at J, with 14 bases between the two ends. Germline V lookup: CDR1 LGHNA, CDR2 YNFKEQ. The CDR3 covers 13 residues. CDR3 sequence reads: CASSPPRRVGYTF. The CDR3 nucleotides read TGTGCCAGCAGCCCACCCCGGAGGGTCGGCTACACCTTC.

This chain links TRBV6-5 with TRBJ2-1; a possible D gene is TRBD1 (6 bases). Trimming pared 4 bases from V and 7 bases from J, leaving 20 bases between. Germline assignment: CDR1 MNHEY and CDR2 SVGAGI. The CDR3 sequence is 16 residues long. The CDR3 DNA reads TGTGCCAGCAGTTTCAGACAAGTCTCTACAGGGAATGAGCAGTTCTTC. This translates into CASSFRQVSTGNEQFF.

The rearrangement joins TRBV7-9 to TRBJ1-2, with D possibly TRBD1 on 6 matching bases. V was shortened by 4 bases and J by 4 bases, with 13 bases between the two germline ends. Germline CDR1 reads SEHNR; CDR2 reads FQNEAQ (reference sequence). The CDR3 contains 14 residues. This CDR3 is CASSSAGTRYGYTF. Written as DNA, the CDR3 is TGTGCCAGCAGCTCAGCAGGGACACGCTATGGCTACACCTTC.

This sequence joins TRBV18 and TRBJ2-1, with D tentatively TRBD1 (5 bases). CDR1 is KGHSH and CDR2 is LQKENI in the germline V gene. The CDR3 consists of 11 residues. V shed 6 bases and J shed 6 bases, with 6 bases lying between them. CDR3 loop: CASSRANEQFF. The CDR3 nucleotides are TGTGCCAGCTCCAGGGCCAATGAGCAGTTCTTC.

V gene TRBV4-1 combines with J gene TRBJ1-2; D may be TRBD1 (6 bases). The CDR3 length is 14 residues. Trimming stripped 4 bases from V and 3 bases from J, with 12 bases between. In germline, CDR1 is MGHRA, CDR2 YSYEKL. This CDR3 is CASSLYRDDYGYTF. Here the CDR3 DNA reads TGCGCCAGCAGCCTCTACAGGGACGACTATGGCTACACCTTC.

The chain employs TRBV6-1 and TRBJ2-2; D uncertain. Germline loops: CDR1 MNHNS, CDR2 SASEGT. The CDR3 covers 12 residues. Trimming shortened V by 2 bases and J by 7 bases, and 5 bases separated the two germline ends. CDR3 residues: CASSEIFGELFF. CDR3 coding DNA: TGTGCCAGCAGTGAAATCTTCGGGGAGCTGTTTTTT.

J is TRBJ2-2 and V is TRBV7-9, with D tentatively TRBD2 (6 bases). Germline lookup yields CDR1 SEHNR and CDR2 FQNEAQ (reference sequence). The CDR3 extends over 15 amino acids. V dropped 1 base and J dropped 7 bases, with 13 bases sitting between them. The CDR3 coding sequence is TGTGCCAGCAGCTTAGTCCAGGGAGGCGGCGGGGAGCTGTTTTTT. Translated, it gives CASSLVQGGGGELFF.

The V and J genes are TRBV5-8 and TRBJ1-3; possible D gene TRBD1, 5 bases. Germline V gene lookup returns CDR1 SGHTS and CDR2 YDEGEE. Trimming removed 3 bases from V and 0 bases from J, with 10 bases in between. The CDR3 runs to 15 residues. The CDR3 nucleotides are TGTGCCAGCAGCTCGGACACGAGCTCTGGAAACACCATATATTTT. This codes for CASSSDTSSGNTIYF.

The chain has TRBV30 and TRBJ2-7; no clear D. V was cut by 0 bases and J by 7 bases, with 10 bases left in between. The CDR3 is made up of 12 amino acids. Looked up from germline, CDR1 is GTSNPN and CDR2 is SVGIG (reference sequence). This CDR3 reads CAWSVPVREQYF. In nucleotides, the CDR3 is TGTGCCTGGAGTGTTCCGGTCCGGGAGCAGTACTTC.

The chain's CDR3 is CASSGTGVSQETQYF. The CDR3 DNA is TGTGCCAGCAGTGGGACAGGGGTCAGCCAAGAGACCCAGTACTTC. The chain employs TRBV2 and TRBJ2-5; 9 positions agree with TRBD1. Germline trimming cut 4 bases from V and 1 base from J; bases unmatched to any gene: 4. This CDR3 region has 15 residues. Germline V gene sequence: CDR1 SNHLY, CDR2 FYNNEI.

CDR3 protein: CASSPSGGSEQYF. DNA for the CDR3: TGTGCCAGCTCCCCGAGCGGGGGTAGCGAGCAGTACTTC. The chain combines TRBV6-5 with TRBJ2-7; 8 bases match TRBD2. The V gene end was trimmed by 8 bases and the J gene end by 6 bases; junction bases not matched to a gene: 9. Germline values: CDR1 MNHEY, CDR2 SVGAGI. CDR3 size: 13 residues.

The chain links TRBV23-1 to TRBJ1-1; 11 bases align to TRBD1. TRBV23-1 has ORF status, its function being uncertain. Unmatched junction bases numbered 8, after V lost 1 base and J lost 10 bases. This CDR3 spans 15 amino acids. The CDR3 DNA is TGCGCCAGCAGTCAATTCATCCCCGGGACAGGGGGAGCTTTCTTT. It encodes CASSQFIPGTGGAFF.

V usage is TRBV12-3 or TRBV12-4 and J usage is TRBJ2-2; 7 bases match TRBD1. This CDR3 is built from 13 residues. Unmatched junction bases numbered 3, after V lost 7 bases and J lost 4 bases. The CDR3 DNA is TGTGCCAGCAACTACAGGGGCACCGGGGAGCTGTTTTTT. As protein: CASNYRGTGELFF.

V gene TRBV5-1 combines with J gene TRBJ1-4; D remains unclear. Germline CDR1 reads SGHRS; CDR2 reads YFSETQ. The CDR3 contains 14 residues. Trimming took off 0 bases at V and 5 bases at J, with 8 bases between the two ends. The CDR3 DNA reads TGCGCCAGCAGCTTGGCCTCTCTAAATGAAAAACTGTTTTTT. This encodes CASSLASLNEKLFF. Based on the CDR3 plus reference TRBV5-1 and TRBJ1-4, the full variable domain is KAGVTQTPRYLIKTRGQQVTLSCSPISGHRSVSWYQQTPGQGLQFLFEYFSETQRNKGNFPGRFSGRQFSNSRSEMNVSTLELGDSALYLCASSLASLNEKLFFGSGTQLSVL.

A single count supports this clone. At one boundary the junction diverges from the germline segment, which might be a read error. The rearrangement uses TRBV2 and TRBJ1-2; 7 bases are shared with TRBD1. The CDR3 contains 12 residues. CDR1 SNHLY and CDR2 FYNNEI come from the germline V gene. CDR3: CASTEGAVGRAF. The CDR3 coding sequence is TGTGCCAGCACCGAGGGGGCAGTCGGCAGGGCCTTC.

This clone was counted between two and nine times. The chain uses TRBV12-3 or TRBV12-4 and TRBJ1-2, with D uncertain. The V gene lost 7 bases and the J gene lost 7 bases, with 13 bases spanning the gap. The CDR3 is 12 amino acids. This CDR3 reads CASTYAGSGYTF. The CDR3 DNA reads as TGTGCCAGCACCTACGCGGGGAGTGGCTACACCTTC.

The V call is TRBV5-5, the J call TRBJ1-2; no clear D gene. The germline V gene has CDR1 SGHKS and CDR2 YYEKEE (reference sequence). Trimming stripped 1 base from V and 0 bases from J, with 7 bases between. CDR3 length: 14 residues. The CDR3 DNA reads TGTGCCAGCAGCTTGCAGTCATCTAACTATGGCTACACCTTC. Translating it yields CASSLQSSNYGYTF.

This clone was counted a single time. The J gene is TRBJ2-7, the V gene TRBV23-1; D possibly corresponds to TRBD1 (7 bases). TRBV23-1 is an ORF, and what it does is uncertain. The CDR3 is made up of 16 amino acids. V was shortened by 2 bases and J by 2 bases, with 16 bases between the two germline ends. Written as DNA, the CDR3 is TGCGCCAGCAGTCAAGGCCTCAGGGGGGTGACCTACGAGCAGTACTTC. This sequence encodes CASSQGLRGVTYEQYF.

The gene calls are TRBV7-7 and TRBJ2-7; 9 bases line up with TRBD1. After removal of 0 bases from V and 6 bases from J, the junction contained 3 bases not matched to a gene. The CDR3 extends over 14 amino acids. Germline CDR1 is SSHAT and CDR2 is FNYEAQ (reference sequence). The CDR3 sequence is CASSLAPDRGEQYF. For the CDR3, the DNA is TGTGCCAGCAGCTTAGCGCCGGACAGGGGCGAGCAGTACTTC.

This clone was seen only once. The rearrangement links TRBV19 to TRBJ1-3, with D perhaps matching TRBD1 (5 bases). The V and J ends lost 6 bases and 1 base respectively, with 10 bases between them. This CDR3 comprises 14 residues. CDR1 and CDR2 (germline): LNHDA, SQIVND (reference sequence). The CDR3 DNA reads as TGTGCCAGTAGCTACAGGAGTTCTGGAAACACCATATATTTT. This gives the protein CASSYRSSGNTIYF. Full variable domain (outside the CDR3, taken from reference TRBV19 and TRBJ1-3): DGGITQSPKYLFRKEGQNVTLSCEQNLNHDAMYWYRQDPGQGLRLIYYSQIVNDFQKGDIAEGYSVSREKKESFPLTVTSAQKNPTAFYLCASSYRSSGNTIYFGEGSWLTVV.

The chain joins TRBV5-1 to TRBJ1-1; 9 bases are shared with TRBD1. Germline loops: CDR1 SGHRS, CDR2 YFSETQ. Trimming cost V 3 bases and J 6 bases; bases outside gene matches: 6. CDR3 size: 14 residues. Written as DNA, the CDR3 is TGCGCCAGCAGCTCTACGGGACAGGGTCCTGAAGCTTTCTTT. Its protein is CASSSTGQGPEAFF.

The table lists this clone with a few counts. The chain carries TRBV12-2 and TRBJ2-3; TRBD2, the table's D call, lacks a check against the DNA. TRBV12-2 has pseudogene status. The CDR3 is 18 residues long. Here the CDR3 DNA reads TGTGCAAGTCGCTCGGGACTAGCGGGAGCCTCACCCACAGATACGCAGTATTTT. Its translation: CASRSGLAGASPTDTQYF.

The chain combines TRBV19 with TRBJ1-2; 7 positions match TRBD1. CDR3 length: 18 residues. Germline CDR1 reads LNHDA; CDR2 reads SQIVND (reference sequence). The J segment lost 1 base and the V segment lost 7 bases, leaving 18 bases of the junction unmatched. The CDR3 region is CASTPRAPGQELNYGYTF. The CDR3 DNA reads TGTGCCAGTACTCCCCGTGCCCCCGGACAGGAACTTAACTATGGCTACACCTTC.

This sequence joins TRBV3-1 (or the pseudogene TRBV3-2) and TRBJ2-5; TRBD2 agrees at 8 bases. Unmatched junction bases numbered 5, after V lost 6 bases and J lost 2 bases. Germline V gives CDR1 LGHDT, CDR2 YNNKEL (reference sequence). The CDR3 consists of 14 residues. The CDR3 coding sequence is TGTGCCAGCAGTGCGGGGGGACTGCAAGAGACCCAGTACTTC. As protein: CASSAGGLQETQYF.

This clone was recorded once. The chain carries TRBV5-1 and TRBJ2-7, with a weak D call TRBD2 (5 bases). Per germline, CDR1 SGHRS and CDR2 YFSETQ. V lost 5 bases, J lost 0 bases, and 12 bases lay in between. This CDR3 region has 14 residues. The CDR3 DNA follows: TGCGCCAGCAGGCCGGACTCAAGCTCCTACGAGCAGTACTTC. Its protein product is CASRPDSSSYEQYF.

The chain links TRBV2 to TRBJ1-4; weak D call: TRBD1 (5 bases). The ends were cut back, 8 bases at V and 6 bases at J, with 16 bases in the middle. The germline V gene has CDR1 SNHLY and CDR2 FYNNEI. CDR3 length: 14 amino acids. The CDR3 here is CASASREGYEKLFF. The DNA of the CDR3 is TGTGCCAGCGCCTCAAGGGAGGGGTATGAAAAACTGTTTTTT.

CDR3 region: CASSPVGPGLAGGEEQFF. The DNA of the CDR3 is TGTGCCAGCAGCCCCGTCGGACCGGGACTAGCGGGAGGGGAGGAGCAGTTCTTC. The V gene is TRBV3-1 (or the pseudogene TRBV3-2), the J gene TRBJ2-1; 16 bases map to TRBD2. Germline V lookup: CDR1 LGHDT, CDR2 YNNKEL (reference sequence). V dropped 4 bases and J dropped 10; count of bases not matched to a gene: 13. The CDR3 runs 18 residues.

The rearrangement joins TRBV2 to TRBJ2-1, with 12 nucleotides matching TRBD2. Germline values: CDR1 SNHLY, CDR2 FYNNEI. There are 15 residues in the CDR3. V was clipped by 8 bases and J by 7 bases; unmatched bases: 9. CDR3 coding DNA: TGTGCCAGCTGTCCTAGCGGGAGGGCCAGGAATGAGCAGTTCTTC. Residues: CASCPSGRARNEQFF.

The chain joins TRBV4-1 to TRBJ1-2, with D perhaps TRBD1 (5 bases). The CDR3 sequence is 15 residues long. V was clipped by 0 bases and J by 4 bases, with 12 bases between them. Germline V gives CDR1 MGHRA, CDR2 YSYEKL. The CDR3 coding sequence is TGCGCCAGCAGCCAAGAGGGCCAGGGCAGCTATGGCTACACCTTC. Its protein is CASSQEGQGSYGYTF.

V usage is TRBV2 and J usage is TRBJ1-1, with D possibly being TRBD1 (5 bases). Trimming took off 6 bases at V and 4 bases at J, with 15 bases between the two ends. There are 14 residues in the CDR3. The germline V gene has CDR1 SNHLY and CDR2 FYNNEI. CDR3 protein: CASRTRVYGTEAFF. CDR3 sequence (DNA): TGTGCCAGCAGGACCAGGGTGTACGGCACTGAAGCTTTCTTT.

CDR3 in amino acids: CASSEQGGNQPQHF. The CDR3, as DNA: TGCGCCAGCAGTGAACAGGGCGGCAATCAGCCCCAGCATTTT. V gene TRBV10-2 combines with J gene TRBJ1-5, with D tentatively TRBD1 (6 bases). This CDR3 has 14 residues. Trimming cost V 3 bases and J 2 bases, with 8 bases left between them. Germline V lookup: CDR1 WSHSY, CDR2 SAAADI.